The 5 T cell receptor beta chains presented below share a single source sample, sequenced in a study of T cells in localized non-small cell lung cancer. TCRdb's table, derived via immunoSEQ multiplex PCR, lists solely in-frame clones and lacks some. The data hold under 55,000 clones, with 91% observed a single time. Sequences were derived from PBMCs, sampled before any cancer treatment. The receptor set was obtained from a woman aged 35-70 years with stage II lung adenocarcinoma.

This clone came up once. The chain has TRBV5-1 and TRBJ2-5; 8 nucleotides line up with TRBD1. This CDR3 region has 14 residues. The V and J ends lost 1 base and 5 bases, in that order; junction bases with no gene match: 4. Germline V gene lookup returns CDR1 SGHRS and CDR2 YFSETQ. The CDR3: CASSLSRDRETQYF. The CDR3 DNA reads TGCGCCAGCAGCTTGTCGCGGGACAGGGAGACCCAGTACTTC.

V gene TRBV7-9 combines with J gene TRBJ1-1; 11 positions match TRBD1. The CDR3 sequence is 14 residues long. V lost 6 bases to trimming and J lost 5 bases; unmatched junction nucleotides: 5. Germline CDR1 and CDR2: SEHNR and FQNEAQ (reference sequence). Written as DNA, the CDR3 is TGTGCCAGCAGGACGGACAGGGGGCATACTGAAGCTTTCTTT. This codes for CASRTDRGHTEAFF. The whole variable domain, filled in from reference TRBV7-9 and TRBJ1-1, reads DTGVSQNPRHKITKRGQNVTFRCDPISEHNRLYWYRQTLGQGPEFLTYFQNEAQLEKSRLLSDRFSAERPKGSFSTLEIQRTEQGDSAMYLCASRTDRGHTEAFFGQGTRLTVV.

The V gene is TRBV4-1, the J gene TRBJ1-2; D ambiguous. V lost 1 base and J lost 4, with 13 bases in between. This CDR3 is built from 15 residues. Germline V gives CDR1 MGHRA, CDR2 YSYEKL. DNA of the CDR3: TGCGCCAGCAGCCAAGGCCAGGCCTTGGGCTATGGCTACACCTTC. Residues: CASSQGQALGYGYTF.

The gene calls are TRBV28 and TRBJ2-7; 7 bases align to TRBD1. This CDR3 is 15 amino acids long. Per germline, CDR1 MDHEN and CDR2 SYDVKM. With V trimmed by 3 bases and J by 0 bases, 5 bases remained unmatched. The CDR3 spells CASSLDRFLSYEQYF. The CDR3 DNA reads as TGTGCCAGCAGTTTGGACAGGTTCCTCTCCTACGAGCAGTACTTC.

This chain uses TRBV7-9 with TRBJ2-1; D unresolved. CDR3 length: 12 residues. The V end was cut by 0 bases, the J end by 15 bases, with 12 bases between. Per germline, CDR1 SEHNR and CDR2 FQNEAQ (reference sequence). CDR3 in amino acids: CASSLAGPGWFF. CDR3 DNA sequence: TGTGCCAGCAGCTTAGCGGGCCCTGGGTGGTTCTTC.